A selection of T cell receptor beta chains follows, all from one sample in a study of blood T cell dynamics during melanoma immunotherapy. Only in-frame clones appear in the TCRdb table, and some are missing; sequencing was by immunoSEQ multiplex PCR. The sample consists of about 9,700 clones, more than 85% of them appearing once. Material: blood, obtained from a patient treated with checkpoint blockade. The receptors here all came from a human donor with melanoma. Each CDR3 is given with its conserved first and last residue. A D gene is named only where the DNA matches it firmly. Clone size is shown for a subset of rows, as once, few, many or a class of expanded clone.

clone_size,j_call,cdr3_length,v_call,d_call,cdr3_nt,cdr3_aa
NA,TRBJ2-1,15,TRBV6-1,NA,TGTGCCAGCACGGCTACCGGGGGTGGAGGCAGTGAGCAGTTCTTC,CASTATGGGGSEQFF
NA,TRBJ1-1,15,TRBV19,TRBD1,TGTGCCAGTAGCCCCAGGGGGACAGCGAACACTGAAGCTTTCTTT,CASSPRGTANTEAFF
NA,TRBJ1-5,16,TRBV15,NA,TGTGCCACCAGCAGGGTTCCAGGACGGTTCAATCAGCCCCAGCATTTT,CATSRVPGRFNQPQHF
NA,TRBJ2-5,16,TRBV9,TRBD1,TGTGCCAGCAGCGAGGGGGGACAGGGGATCCGAGAGACCCAGTACTTC,CASSEGGQGIRETQYF
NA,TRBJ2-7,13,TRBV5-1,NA,TGCGCCAGCAGCTGGGACAACTCCTACGAGCAGTACTTC,CASSWDNSYEQYF
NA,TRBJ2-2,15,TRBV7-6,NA,TGTGCCAGCAGCTTAAAGGGGGGGAACACCGGGGAGCTGTTTTTT,CASSLKGGNTGELFF
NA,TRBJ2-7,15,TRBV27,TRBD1,TGTGCCAGCAGCCTCACAGGGGTGGGCTCCTACGAGCAGTACTTC,CASSLTGVGSYEQYF
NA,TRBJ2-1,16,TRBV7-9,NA,TGTGCCAGCAGCTTAACTCTGACAAGCCTAGGTAATGAGCAGTTCTTC,CASSLTLTSLGNEQFF
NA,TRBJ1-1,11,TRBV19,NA,TGTGCCAGTAGTATTAAAGTTAGAGCTTTCTTT,CASSIKVRAFF
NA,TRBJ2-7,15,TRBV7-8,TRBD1,TGTGCCAGCAGCTGGTCAGGGGGCCCCGTAGGCGAGCAGTACTTC,CASSWSGGPVGEQYF
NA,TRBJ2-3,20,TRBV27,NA,NA,CASSTSTSGRLGFIFDTQYF
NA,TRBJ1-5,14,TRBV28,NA,TGTGCCAGCAGTTCTTACGTCCCCGGTCAGCCCCAGCATTTT,CASSSYVPGQPQHF
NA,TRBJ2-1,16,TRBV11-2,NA,TGTGCCAGCAGCTTCGGAACAGGGTCAGCCTACAATGAGCAGTTCTTC,CASSFGTGSAYNEQFF
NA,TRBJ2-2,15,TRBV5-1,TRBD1,TGCGCCAGCAGCTTGGGACAGGGGTACACCGGGGAGCTGTTTTTT,CASSLGQGYTGELFF
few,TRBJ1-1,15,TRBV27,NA,TGTGCCAGCAGGGAGCACAGGGTGGGGGACACTGAAGCTTTCTTT,CASREHRVGDTEAFF
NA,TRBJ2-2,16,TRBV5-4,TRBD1,TGTGCCAGCAGCTTAGGGGGCGCCCTTATTACCGGGGAGCTGTTTTTT,CASSLGGALITGELFF
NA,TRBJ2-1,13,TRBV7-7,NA,TGTGCTAGCAGCTTAGTAGTCTACAATGAGCAGTTCTTC,CASSLVVYNEQFF
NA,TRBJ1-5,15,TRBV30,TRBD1,TGTGCCTGGAGTACCGGACAGGGGGCAAGTCAGCCCCAGCATTTT,CAWSTGQGASQPQHF
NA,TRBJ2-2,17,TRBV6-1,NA,TGTGCCAGCAGTGCCCCTCCTGGGACGTCTAACACCGGGGAGCTGTTTTTT,CASSAPPGTSNTGELFF
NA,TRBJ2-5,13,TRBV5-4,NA,TGTGCCAGCAGCTTAGCAGGGAAAGAGACCCAGTACTTC,CASSLAGKETQYF